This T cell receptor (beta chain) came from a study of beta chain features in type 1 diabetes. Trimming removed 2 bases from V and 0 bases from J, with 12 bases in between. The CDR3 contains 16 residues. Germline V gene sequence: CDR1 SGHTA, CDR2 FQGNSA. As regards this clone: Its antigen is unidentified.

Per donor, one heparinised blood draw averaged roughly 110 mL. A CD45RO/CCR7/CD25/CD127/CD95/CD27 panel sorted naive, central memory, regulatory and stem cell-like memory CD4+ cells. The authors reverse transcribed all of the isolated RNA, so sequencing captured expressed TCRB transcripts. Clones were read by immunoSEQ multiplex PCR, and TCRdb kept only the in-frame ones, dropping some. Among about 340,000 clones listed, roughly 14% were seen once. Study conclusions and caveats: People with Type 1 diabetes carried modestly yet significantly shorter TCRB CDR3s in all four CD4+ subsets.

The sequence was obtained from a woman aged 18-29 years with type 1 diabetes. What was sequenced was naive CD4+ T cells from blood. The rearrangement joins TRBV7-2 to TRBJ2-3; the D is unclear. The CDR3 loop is CASSLSSVSSTDTQYF. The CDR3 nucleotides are TGTGCCAGCAGCTTATCAAGCGTATCTAGCACAGATACGCAGTATTTT.